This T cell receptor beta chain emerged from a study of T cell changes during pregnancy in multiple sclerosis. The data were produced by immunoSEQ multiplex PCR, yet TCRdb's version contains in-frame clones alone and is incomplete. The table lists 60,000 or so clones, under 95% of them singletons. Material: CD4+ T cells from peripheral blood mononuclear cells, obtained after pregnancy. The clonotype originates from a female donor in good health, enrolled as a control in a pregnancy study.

Here the CDR3 reads CASSLGRLTGAFF. In DNA, the CDR3 is TGTGCCAGCAGCTTGGGCCGACTCACGGGGGCTTTCTTT. The chain employs TRBV7-2 and TRBJ1-1; D unclear. The V and J ends lost 3 bases and 11 bases respectively, with 16 bases between them. The CDR3 covers 13 residues. The V gene's germline CDR1 is SGHTA and CDR2 FQGNSA.